The 32 T cell receptor beta chains below all came from one sample that was sequenced in a study of identical twins. Each CDR3 protein is one row after TCRdb ran MiXCR on the 5' RACE reads. Among approximately 1.8 million distinct CDR3 sequences, under 35% were seen once, and the ten largest hold around 0.25%. The material sequenced was cord blood. Receptor source: a newborn girl in good health.

The table lists this clonotype with many counts. This chain connects TRBV5-1 to TRBJ2-1, with 15 positions matching TRBD2. Germline CDR1 is SGHRS and CDR2 is YFSETQ. The CDR3 runs 15 residues. The ends lost 2 bases at V and 8 bases at J; junction bases unmatched: 2. This chain's CDR3 is CASSLGLAGGYEQFF. DNA of the CDR3: TGCGCCAGCAGCTTAGGACTAGCGGGAGGGTATGAGCAGTTCTTC.

This clonotype has just a few counts. The rearrangement links TRBV20-1 to TRBJ2-3; 11 nucleotides line up with TRBD2. V lost 6 bases, J lost 2 bases, and 7 bases stayed unmatched. From germline, CDR1 is DFQATT and CDR2 SNEGSKA (reference sequence). The CDR3 contains 15 residues. The DNA for the CDR3 is TGCAGTGCCCTACGACTAGCGGGGTACACAGATACGCAGTATTTT. Translation: CSALRLAGYTDTQYF.

This clonotype was recorded many times. The chain employs TRBV28 and TRBJ2-3; D gene uncertain. V shed 1 base and J shed 3 bases, with 20 bases lying between them. Germline CDR1 and CDR2: MDHEN and SYDVKM. The CDR3 is 18 amino acids. This CDR3 is CASSLLRQGWRKTDTQYF. DNA for the CDR3: TGTGCCAGCAGTTTATTGAGACAAGGTTGGCGGAAGACAGATACGCAGTATTTT.

The gene calls are TRBV5-1 and TRBJ2-5, with 14 bases that match TRBD2. Germline loops: CDR1 SGHRS, CDR2 YFSETQ. V shed 0 bases, J shed 12 bases, and the junction held 7 bases outside the gene matches. This CDR3 is 15 amino acids long. DNA for the CDR3: TGCGCCAGCAGCTTGGCGGGGACTAGCGGGAGTGTGGAGTACTTC. Encoded protein: CASSLAGTSGSVEYF.

This clonotype was detected only a few times. The chain combines TRBV11-2 with TRBJ2-1; 8 bases match TRBD1. Trimming took 4 bases from V and 4 from J; bases not matched to a gene: 6. Per the germline V gene, CDR1 is SGHAT and CDR2 is FQNNGV. The CDR3 sequence is 15 residues long. The CDR3 sequence is CASSSFRDRYNEQFF. CDR3 nucleotide sequence: TGTGCCAGCAGCTCATTCCGGGACAGGTACAATGAGCAGTTCTTC.

The rearrangement joins TRBV7-8 to TRBJ2-3; the match to TRBD2 covers 12 bases. CDR1 SGHVS and CDR2 FQNEAQ come from the germline V gene. After removal of 3 bases from V and 2 bases from J, the junction contained 3 bases not matched to a gene. The CDR3 length is 16 residues. CDR3 nucleotide sequence: TGTGCCAGCAGCTTGACTAGCGGGAGCCACACAGATACGCAGTATTTT. Its translation: CASSLTSGSHTDTQYF.

In its sample, this clonotype was seen a few times. The J gene is TRBJ2-1, the V gene TRBV27, with 7 bases matching TRBD1. This CDR3 has 15 amino acids. The V segment lost 3 bases and the J segment 3 bases; nucleotides outside the gene matches: 5. Germline values: CDR1 MNHEY, CDR2 SMNVEV (reference sequence). This chain's CDR3 is CASSFYRGYYNEQFF. CDR3 in DNA: TGTGCCAGCAGTTTTTACAGGGGATACTACAATGAGCAGTTCTTC.

In this sample, this clonotype turned up once. This chain links TRBV14 with TRBJ1-1, with D hard to call. Trimming took 4 bases from V and 7 from J, leaving 10 bases between them. This CDR3 has 12 amino acids. The germline CDR1 and CDR2 sequences are SGHDN and FVKESK. The CDR3, as DNA: TGTGCCAGCAGCCGAGAGCTCGGTGAAGCTTTCTTT. Amino acids: CASSRELGEAFF. The entire variable domain, with the rest obtained from reference TRBV14 and TRBJ1-1, is as follows: EAGVTQFPSHSVIEKGQTVTLRCDPISGHDNLYWYRRVMGKEIKFLLHFVKESKQDESGMPNNRFLAERTGGTYSTLKVQPAELEDSGVYFCASSRELGEAFFGQGTRLTVV.

The table lists this clonotype with many counts. This chain uses TRBV5-1 with TRBJ2-4; TRBD1 agrees at 8 bases. V was clipped by 5 bases and J by 2 bases; unmatched bases: 6. The CDR3 contains 15 residues. Germline values: CDR1 SGHRS, CDR2 YFSETQ. CDR3 residues: CASRPTGDSKNIQYF. The CDR3 DNA reads as TGCGCCAGCAGACCGACAGGGGATTCCAAAAACATTCAGTACTTC.

This clonotype has more than one count but fewer than ten. V and J are TRBV10-3 and TRBJ1-6, with D unclear. V shed 5 bases and J shed 7 bases, with 6 bases lying between them. Germline-derived CDR1 and CDR2 are ENHRY and SYGVKD. The CDR3 consists of 12 residues. This chain's CDR3 is CAISPTNSPLHF. CDR3 sequence (DNA): TGTGCCATCAGTCCCACGAATTCACCCCTCCACTTT.

V usage is TRBV4-1 and J usage is TRBJ2-3; 8 bases are shared with TRBD1. CDR1 MGHRA and CDR2 YSYEKL come from the germline V gene. The V segment lost 1 base and the J segment 1 base; nucleotides outside the gene matches: 4. The CDR3 covers 16 residues. In DNA, the CDR3 is TGCGCCAGCAGCCAAGTAGCCAGGGGGCGCACAGATACGCAGTATTTT. Its protein product is CASSQVARGRTDTQYF.

Only one count was recorded for this clonotype. The CDR3 DNA reads TGTGCCAGCAGTGACACCCCCCATGGCTACGAGCAGTACTTC. This sequence encodes CASSDTPHGYEQYF. The V and J genes are TRBV25-1 and TRBJ2-5; D is ambiguous. The closer fit of TRBJ2-7 to the DNA end suggests the J call may be wrong. The CDR3 spans 14 residues. CDR1 and CDR2 from the germline V gene are MGHDK and SYGVNS.

This clonotype was observed many times. The rearrangement links TRBV29-1 to TRBJ2-5; D possibly uses TRBD1 or TRBD2 (5 bases each). V shed 7 bases and J shed 1 base, with 10 bases lying between them. Germline V gives CDR1 SQVTM, CDR2 ANQGSEA. This CDR3 contains 12 residues. The CDR3 is CSAGTVQETQYF. CDR3 in DNA: TGCAGCGCCGGGACCGTCCAAGAGACCCAGTACTTC.

As to this clonotype: Being one base from a much bigger clone, this may be a read error. The chain has TRBV29-1 and TRBJ2-1; 7 positions match TRBD1. Germline loops: CDR1 SQVTM, CDR2 ANQGSEA. This CDR3 region has 13 residues. Here the CDR3 reads CNGQRHRGNEQFF. In DNA form, the CDR3 reads TGCAACGGACAACGCCACAGGGGCAATGAGCAGTTCTTC.

The chain is built from TRBV7-6 and TRBJ1-4; tentatively, D is TRBD1 (5 bases). Germline V gene data show CDR1 as SGHVS and CDR2 as FNYEAQ. The CDR3 spans 12 residues. V lost 5 bases to trimming and J lost 13 bases, with 14 bases between them. CDR3 in amino acids: CASSRMRGLLFF. In DNA form, the CDR3 reads TGTGCCAGCAGCCGGATGAGGGGATTACTGTTTTTT. The full variable domain, with the rest looked up from reference TRBV7-6 and TRBJ1-4, is GAGVSQSPRYKVTKRGQDVALRCDPISGHVSLYWYRQALGQGPEFLTYFNYEAQQDKSGLPNDRFSAERPEGSISTLTIQRTEQRDSAMYRCASSRMRGLLFFGSGTQLSVL.

The chain links TRBV14 to TRBJ2-3; D is uncertain. This CDR3 is built from 17 residues. From germline, CDR1 is SGHDN and CDR2 FVKESK. The ends were cut back, 1 base at V and 3 bases at J, with 17 bases in the middle. The CDR3 loop reads CASSQGPQWARTDTQYF. The DNA of the CDR3 is TGTGCCAGCAGCCAAGGGCCACAGTGGGCCCGTACAGATACGCAGTATTTT.

This clonotype turned up a few times. The chain combines TRBV6-1 with TRBJ2-4; D is tentatively TRBD1 or TRBD2 (5 bases each). V was trimmed by 6 bases and J by 0 bases, leaving 15 bases between them. The germline gives CDR1 MNHNS, CDR2 SASEGT. This CDR3 contains 16 residues. The CDR3 reads CASSGDALLAKNIQYF. CDR3 in DNA: TGTGCCAGCAGCGGGGACGCACTTCTAGCCAAAAACATTCAGTACTTC.

J is TRBJ1-6 and V is TRBV12-3 or TRBV12-4; no clear D gene. V was cut by 6 bases and J by 9 bases, with 12 bases left in between. The CDR3 spans 13 residues. CDR3 in DNA: TGTGCCAGCAGCCAGGACGCCGTTTCACCCCTCCACTTT. This translates into CASSQDAVSPLHF.

This clonotype showed up just a few times. This chain joins TRBV18 and TRBJ2-5; 7 bases align to TRBD2. CDR1 and CDR2 (germline): KGHSH, LQKENI. V trimming: 3 bases; J trimming: 0 bases; junction bases outside the gene matches: 7. CDR3 size: 16 residues. For the CDR3, the DNA is TGTGCCAGCTCACCGCCCCCCACTAGCGACCAAGAGACCCAGTACTTC. Protein: CASSPPPTSDQETQYF.

The chain recombines TRBV4-2 with TRBJ2-2, with D uncertain. Germline V gives CDR1 LGHNA, CDR2 YNFKEQ. This CDR3 spans 14 amino acids. V lost 3 bases to trimming and J lost 4 bases, with 9 bases between them. The CDR3 protein is CASSHSSGTGELFF. Here the CDR3 DNA reads TGTGCCAGCAGCCATAGTAGTGGCACCGGGGAGCTGTTTTTT.

V usage is TRBV2 and J usage is TRBJ1-6, with no clear D. This CDR3 spans 14 amino acids. From germline, CDR1 is SNHLY and CDR2 FYNNEI. With 7 bases removed from V and 6 bases from J, the gap between germline ends came to 13 bases. CDR3 DNA: TGTGCCAGCAATCGAGACGGCTCTAATTCACCCCTCCACTTT. It is translated as CASNRDGSNSPLHF.

This clonotype was seen a few times. Since a much larger clone is just one base distant, this may be a read error. This chain uses TRBV29-1 with TRBJ2-5; 14 bases match TRBD2. V dropped 6 bases and J dropped 11; count of bases not matched to a gene: 14. The CDR3 sequence is 15 residues long. CDR1 SQVTM and CDR2 ANQGSEA come from the germline V gene. The CDR3 loop reads CSVLGLAGDYNEQYF. The CDR3 nucleotides are TGCAGCGTCCTGGGACTAGCGGGAGATTACAATGAGCAGTACTTC.

This chain connects TRBV5-5 to TRBJ2-7, with D perhaps TRBD2 (6 bases). The germline V and J ends were trimmed by 0 bases and 0 bases, with 13 bases remaining between them. CDR1 is SGHKS, CDR2 YYEKEE, per germline (reference sequence). The CDR3 covers 16 residues. The CDR3 here is CASSLGGGASSYEQYF. As DNA, the CDR3 is TGTGCCAGCAGCTTGGGAGGCGGGGCTAGCTCCTACGAGCAGTACTTC.

CDR3 sequence: CASSLAREGKSPTYEQYF. CDR3 DNA sequence: TGTGCCAGCAGCTTAGCCCGGGAGGGTAAGTCCCCTACCTACGAGCAGTACTTC. J is TRBJ2-7 and V is TRBV7-6, with 8 bases matching TRBD2. After removal of 0 bases from V and 2 bases from J, the junction contained 12 bases not matched to a gene. Germline V lookup: CDR1 SGHVS, CDR2 FNYEAQ. CDR3 length: 18 residues.

The rearrangement uses TRBV20-1 and TRBJ1-6; possibly TRBD1 for D (5 bases). The CDR3 extends over 15 amino acids. V lost 2 bases and J lost 8, with 16 bases in between. Germline CDR1 is DFQATT and CDR2 is SNEGSKA (reference sequence). CDR3 region: CSARQGGQTDSPLHF. Written as DNA, the CDR3 is TGCAGTGCTAGACAGGGCGGGCAGACAGATTCACCCCTCCACTTT.

The chain has TRBV28 and TRBJ1-5; D is perhaps TRBD1 (5 bases). Trimming left V 4 bases short and J 0 bases short, with 13 bases between. This CDR3 region has 16 residues. Germline V gene lookup returns CDR1 MDHEN and CDR2 SYDVKM. This chain's CDR3 is CASSSPTDYSNQPQHF. The CDR3 DNA is TGTGCCAGCAGTTCCCCGACAGACTATAGCAATCAGCCCCAGCATTTT.

J is TRBJ1-5 and V is TRBV6-1; 10 bases agree with TRBD1. The CDR3 is made up of 14 amino acids. The germline V gene has CDR1 MNHNS and CDR2 SASEGT. V lost 9 bases to trimming and J lost 6 bases; unmatched junction nucleotides: 8. The CDR3: CASRDRGWSQPQHF. CDR3 bases: TGTGCCAGTAGGGACAGGGGTTGGAGTCAGCCCCAGCATTTT.

In its sample, this clonotype was seen once. A clone one base away is much larger, so this may be a read error. This rearrangement joins TRBV29-1 to TRBJ1-2, with 7 bases that match TRBD1. This CDR3 has 12 residues. The germline gives CDR1 SQVTM, CDR2 ANQGSEA. Written as DNA, the CDR3 is TGCACCGTACGTGACAGGGCCTATGGCCACACCTTC. Translating gives CTVRDRAYGHTF.

The chain employs TRBV12-3 or TRBV12-4 and TRBJ1-1; D possibly corresponds to TRBD1 (6 bases). V was pared by 0 bases and J by 6 bases, with 8 bases between. The CDR3 extends over 13 amino acids. In nucleotides, the CDR3 is TGTGCCAGCAGTTTAGCAGGGGGGGCTGAAGCTTTCTTT. Translated: CASSLAGGAEAFF.

This clonotype was recorded at least ten times. This chain uses TRBV25-1 with TRBJ2-7, with D perhaps TRBD2 (6 bases). Trimming removed 3 bases at V and 3 bases at J, with 21 bases between. CDR1 is MGHDK and CDR2 is SYGVNS in the germline V gene. The CDR3 runs to 17 residues. DNA of the CDR3: TGTGCCAGCAGTGATGGACCAGGGCCGCTGGACTACTACGAGCAGTACTTC. Translating gives CASSDGPGPLDYYEQYF.

This clonotype has just a few counts. This chain uses TRBV7-8 with TRBJ2-7; D might be TRBD2 (6 bases). CDR3 length: 15 residues. Germline values: CDR1 SGHVS, CDR2 FQNEAQ. The germline V and J ends were trimmed by 6 bases and 0 bases, with 15 bases remaining between them. The CDR3 sequence: CASRISGVGSYEQYF. In DNA, the CDR3 is TGTGCCAGCAGGATTAGCGGAGTAGGCTCCTACGAGCAGTACTTC.

The rearrangement uses TRBV12-3 or TRBV12-4 and TRBJ1-5; TRBD1 might be the D (5 bases). The CDR3 extends over 15 amino acids. The V and J ends lost 5 bases and 6 bases respectively, with 17 bases between them. CDR3 amino acids: CASSQSGGSSQPQHF. CDR3 DNA: TGTGCCAGCAGTCAAAGCGGGGGGTCGAGTCAGCCCCAGCATTTT.